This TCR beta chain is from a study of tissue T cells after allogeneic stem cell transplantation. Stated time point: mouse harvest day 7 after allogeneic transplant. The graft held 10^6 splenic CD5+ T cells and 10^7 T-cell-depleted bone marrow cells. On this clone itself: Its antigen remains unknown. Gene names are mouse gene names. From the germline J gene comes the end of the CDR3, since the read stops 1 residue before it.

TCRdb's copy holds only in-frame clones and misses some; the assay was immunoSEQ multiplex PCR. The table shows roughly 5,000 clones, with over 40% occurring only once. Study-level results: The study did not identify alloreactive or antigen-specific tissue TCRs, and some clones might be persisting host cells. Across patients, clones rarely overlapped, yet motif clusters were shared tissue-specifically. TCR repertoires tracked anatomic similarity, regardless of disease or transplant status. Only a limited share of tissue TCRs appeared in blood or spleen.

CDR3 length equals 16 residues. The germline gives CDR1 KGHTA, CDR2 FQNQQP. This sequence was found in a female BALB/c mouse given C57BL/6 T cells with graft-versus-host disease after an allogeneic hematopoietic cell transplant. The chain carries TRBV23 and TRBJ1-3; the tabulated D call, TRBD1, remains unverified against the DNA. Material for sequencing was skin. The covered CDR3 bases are TGCTCCAGCAGTCAATCGGGGACAGGGACTGGAAATACGCTCTAT. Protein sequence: CSSSQSGTGTGNTLY. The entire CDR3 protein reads CSSSQSGTGTGNTLYF.